These 19 T cell receptor beta chains originate from one sample sequenced in a study of CD8+ T cells in alopecia areata. Reverse transcribed after extraction, RNA yielded cDNA as the sequencing template. Generated by immunoSEQ multiplex PCR, the TCRdb table keeps only in-frame clones and is missing some. The sample holds roughly 250,000 clones; roughly two thirds are singletons and the top ten take approximately 1.2%. The sample here was CD4+ T cells sorted from blood, taken at week 0. The receptors were gathered from a human donor with alopecia areata.

The chain recombines TRBV20-1 with TRBJ1-2; a weak D match, TRBD1 (5 bases). Germline CDR1 DFQATT, CDR2 SNEGSKA (reference sequence). The CDR3 has 11 residues. The V end lost 6 bases, the J end lost 7 bases, and 12 bases lay between the germline ends. For the CDR3, the DNA is TGCAGTGCGGCCAGGGCAGGTGGCTACACCTTC. It codes for CSAARAGGYTF.

V and J are TRBV9 and TRBJ2-6; D ambiguous. V lost 0 bases and J lost 3, with 10 bases in between. Germline CDR1 SGDLS, CDR2 YYNGEE. The CDR3 runs to 16 residues. The CDR3 DNA reads as TGTGCCAGCAGCGTAGCTGTGGTAGGTGGGGCCAACGTCCTGACTTTC. Translating it yields CASSVAVVGGANVLTF.

This clone was observed a handful of times. The rearrangement joins TRBV30 to TRBJ1-1; a possible D gene is TRBD1 (6 bases). Deletions cut 3 bases from V and 5 bases from J, with 13 bases between. This CDR3 is 13 amino acids long. The V gene's germline CDR1 is GTSNPN and CDR2 SVGIG (reference sequence). CDR3 nucleotides: TGTGCCTGGAGCCAGGGCCAGGGGACTGAAGCTTTCTTT. It yields the protein CAWSQGQGTEAFF.

The J gene is TRBJ2-3, the V gene TRBV9; D gene uncertain. Germline V lookup: CDR1 SGDLS, CDR2 YYNGEE. V was cut by 6 bases and J by 1 base, with 12 bases left in between. The CDR3 is 14 amino acids. The CDR3 sequence is CASNRVPRTDTQYF. The CDR3, as DNA: TGTGCCAGCAATCGGGTTCCCCGCACAGATACGCAGTATTTT.

This clone was detected once. The CDR3 protein is CASSPLQGPNTEAFF. In DNA, the CDR3 is TGTGCCAGCAGCCCCCTGCAGGGGCCGAACACTGAAGCTTTCTTT. The V and J genes are TRBV9 and TRBJ1-1; D might be TRBD1 (6 bases). V lost 4 bases and J 1 base, leaving 14 bases between the germline ends. There are 15 residues in the CDR3. Germline V gene sequence: CDR1 SGDLS, CDR2 YYNGEE.

About this clone: Other nucleotide sequences from this sample produce the same CDR3. V usage is TRBV5-1 and J usage is TRBJ2-3; either TRBD1 or TRBD2 may supply D (5 bases each). CDR1 and CDR2 (germline): SGHRS, YFSETQ. The CDR3 spans 15 residues. V gave up 1 base and J gave up 3 bases, with 12 bases separating them. CDR3 region: CASSLRGVGTDTQYF. The CDR3 nucleotides read TGCGCCAGCAGCTTGAGAGGGGTGGGGACAGATACGCAGTATTTT. The full variable domain, completed using reference TRBV5-1 and TRBJ2-3, is KAGVTQTPRYLIKTRGQQVTLSCSPISGHRSVSWYQQTPGQGLQFLFEYFSETQRNKGNFPGRFSGRQFSNSRSEMNVSTLELGDSALYLCASSLRGVGTDTQYFGPGTRLTVL.

V is TRBV29-1 and J is TRBJ2-7; 9 nucleotides match TRBD2. This CDR3 is 16 amino acids long. The germline gives CDR1 SQVTM, CDR2 ANQGSEA. Unmatched junction bases numbered 8, after V lost 0 bases and J lost 2 bases. CDR3: CSVEDRGGLAPYEQYF. Here the CDR3 DNA reads TGCAGCGTTGAAGATAGGGGGGGACTAGCTCCCTACGAGCAGTACTTC.

This clone was recorded only once. The same CDR3 arises from other DNA sequences in this sample as well. The chain couples TRBV7-8 to TRBJ2-3, with TRBD2 matching 7 bases. Germline CDR1 and CDR2: SGHVS and FQNEAQ. CDR3 length equals 14 residues. J was trimmed by 5 bases and V by 1 base; bases with no gene match: 3. The CDR3 DNA reads TGTGCCAGCAGCTTAGAGGGGAGGGGAGATACGCAGTATTTT. This codes for CASSLEGRGDTQYF.

This chain joins TRBV7-2 and TRBJ1-2; perhaps TRBD1 as D (5 bases). V lost 1 base and J 10 bases, leaving 10 bases between the germline ends. This CDR3 has 12 amino acids. Germline CDR1 and CDR2: SGHTA and FQGNSA. In nucleotides, the CDR3 is TGTGCCAGCAGCTTAGTACAGGTGGACTACACCTTC. Translated, it gives CASSLVQVDYTF.

The chain is built from TRBV10-3 and TRBJ1-2; possible D gene TRBD1, 6 bases. Germline-derived CDR1 and CDR2 are ENHRY and SYGVKD. Trimming removed 8 bases at V and 2 bases at J, with 9 bases between. This CDR3 has 12 amino acids. DNA for the CDR3: TGTGCCATCGGACAGAGAAACTATGGCTACACCTTC. Amino acids: CAIGQRNYGYTF.

The CDR3 is CTAFGTYNTGELFF. The CDR3 nucleotides read TGCACCGCCTTCGGGACATACAACACCGGGGAGCTGTTTTTT. This chain uses TRBV29-1 with TRBJ2-2; tentatively, D is TRBD1 (6 bases). The CDR3 spans 14 residues. CDR1 and CDR2 from the germline V gene are SQVTM and ANQGSEA.

This clone was observed a few times. The chain is built from TRBV5-1 and TRBJ2-5; D unresolved. From germline, CDR1 is SGHRS and CDR2 YFSETQ. V was cut by 1 base and J by 5 bases, with 12 bases left in between. This CDR3 region has 14 residues. The CDR3, as DNA: TGCGCCAGCAGCTTGTTCCTGGAGCAGGAGACCCAGTACTTC. This codes for CASSLFLEQETQYF.

The V call is TRBV14, the J call TRBJ1-2; D unclear. Trimming took 4 bases from V and 3 from J, leaving 6 bases between them. CDR3 length equals 12 residues. Germline assignment: CDR1 SGHDN and CDR2 FVKESK. CDR3 nucleotide sequence: TGTGCCAGCAGCCCGACATACTATGGCTACACCTTC. Its translation: CASSPTYYGYTF.

The chain uses TRBV11-3 and TRBJ1-1; unclear D gene. CDR1 and CDR2 (germline): SGHNT, YENEEA. The CDR3 loop spans 14 amino acids. V was cut by 6 bases and J by 0 bases, with 11 bases left in between. Written as DNA, the CDR3 is TGTGCCAGCAGTACTTACAGTCTGAACACTGAAGCTTTCTTT. Translation gives CASSTYSLNTEAFF.

V is TRBV27 and J is TRBJ1-3, with D perhaps TRBD1 (6 bases). Trimming removed 6 bases from V and 0 bases from J, with 12 bases in between. This CDR3 spans 15 amino acids. Germline values: CDR1 MNHEY, CDR2 SMNVEV (reference sequence). DNA of the CDR3: TGTGCCAGCAGGTTCAGGGGTGGCTCTGGAAACACCATATATTTT. This gives the protein CASRFRGGSGNTIYF.

This chain connects TRBV7-3 to TRBJ2-3; TRBD1 aligns across 7 bases. Per the germline V gene, CDR1 is SGHTA and CDR2 is FQGTGA. This CDR3 spans 15 amino acids. The ends lost 5 bases at V and 1 base at J; junction bases unmatched: 6. The CDR3 region has the DNA TGTGCCAGCAGCCAGCAAGGGACAGGCACAGATACGCAGTATTTT. This gives the protein CASSQQGTGTDTQYF.

This clone was detected a few times. This chain links TRBV30 with TRBJ1-6, with unresolved D. The CDR3 length is 12 residues. With 4 bases removed from V and 7 bases from J, the gap between germline ends came to 8 bases. Looked up from germline, CDR1 is GTSNPN and CDR2 is SVGIG (reference sequence). DNA for the CDR3: TGTGCCTGGACCGGAAACAATTCACCCCTCCACTTT. This sequence encodes CAWTGNNSPLHF.

This clone was seen only a few times. The J gene is TRBJ1-1, the V gene TRBV23-1; TRBD1 agrees at 7 bases. TRBV23-1 is recorded as an ORF, its role being uncertain. With 0 bases clipped from V and 4 bases from J, the junction kept 8 bases outside the gene matches. The CDR3 covers 16 residues. CDR3 sequence reads: CASSQSRTGSGTEAFF. CDR3 nucleotide sequence: TGCGCCAGCAGTCAATCCCGGACAGGAAGTGGCACTGAAGCTTTCTTT.

V is TRBV29-1 and J is TRBJ2-3; D is possibly TRBD1 (6 bases). Per the germline V gene, CDR1 is SQVTM and CDR2 is ANQGSEA. CDR3 size: 16 residues. V was shortened by 1 base and J by 0 bases, with 14 bases between the two germline ends. This chain's CDR3 is CSVEAPQGASTDTQYF. In DNA, the CDR3 is TGCAGCGTTGAAGCGCCACAGGGTGCTAGCACAGATACGCAGTATTTT.